This T cell receptor beta chain comes out of a study of shared clonotypes between healthy human individuals. Study results and caveats: There were few donors, and this limited the genetic and exposure-history diversity represented.

In the original analysis: Junction-only sequences without quality scores were provided by ImmunoSEQ, so filtering was different. TCRdb's copy holds only in-frame clones and misses some; the assay was immunoSEQ multiplex PCR. D and trimming come from the DNA, and the V and J calls and clone size come from that table. The sample lists around 500,000 clones; around four fifths were seen once. To note about this clone: Its specificity is unknown.

Trimming removed 0 bases from V and 3 bases from J; junction bases left unmatched: 5. CDR3 size: 16 residues. Germline CDR1 and CDR2: SGDLS and YYNGEE. Donors were healthy HIV-negative adults without recent acute infections or vaccinations. The sequencing sample was made of PBMCs. This clonotype originated in a woman aged 40 to 55 in good health. Some clones in this sample may be carry-over from other donors' samples. This chain joins TRBV9 and TRBJ1-4; 7 bases align to TRBD1. The CDR3 bases are TGTGCCAGCAGCGTAGGGGGAGGGACAGCTAATGAAAAACTGTTTTTT. It codes for CASSVGGGTANEKLFF. The whole variable domain, filled in from reference TRBV9 and TRBJ1-4, reads DSGVTQTPKHLITATGQRVTLRCSPRSGDLSVYWYQQSLDQGLQFLIQYYNGEERAKGNILERFSAQQFPDLHSELNLSSLELGDSALYFCASSVGGGTANEKLFFGSGTQLSVL.